Each of the 6 T cell receptor beta chains below was sequenced from the same sample in a study of T cell repertoires in cytomegalovirus infection. TCRdb analysed the reads with MiXCR anew, one entry per CDR3 protein. The data contain a few hundred thousand distinct CDR3 sequences, 25% to 30% of them singletons. No cognate antigen is known for these TCRs. Here the sequenced sample was cultured PBMCs, taken from culture after CMV antigen stimulation. These receptor sequences come from a human donor in good health (CMV status not recorded). Some clones in this sample may be carry-over from other donors' samples.

The chain uses TRBV7-2 and TRBJ2-7; 8 nucleotides match TRBD1. V lost 1 base, J lost 3 bases, and 2 bases stayed unmatched. The germline gives CDR1 SGHTA, CDR2 FQGNSA. The CDR3 has 14 amino acids. The CDR3 DNA sequence: TGTGCCAGCAGCTTAGGGGGACAGGACTACGAGCAGTACTTC. It encodes CASSLGGQDYEQYF.

This clonotype was found a few times. This rearrangement joins TRBV19 to TRBJ2-1; no definite D call. This CDR3 is built from 12 residues. Looked up from germline, CDR1 is LNHDA and CDR2 is SQIVND (reference sequence). Deletions cut 7 bases from V and 3 bases from J, with 7 bases between. The CDR3 DNA is TGTGCCAGTACCGCCGACTACAATGAGCAGTTCTTC. Translation gives CASTADYNEQFF.

This clonotype occurred many times. The J gene is TRBJ1-4, the V gene TRBV7-6, with a tentative D call TRBD1 (5 bases). CDR3 length equals 16 residues. Germline V lookup: CDR1 SGHVS, CDR2 FNYEAQ. Between the trimmed V and J ends, which lost 2 bases and 8 bases, there was a span of 18 bases. The CDR3 sequence is CASSLSRSGGDEKLFF. Here the CDR3 DNA reads TGTGCCAGCAGCTTAAGTAGGTCAGGTGGGGACGAAAAACTGTTTTTT.

The V and J genes are TRBV2 and TRBJ2-1; unclear D gene. V dropped 6 bases and J dropped 8 bases, with 5 bases sitting between them. This CDR3 is 10 amino acids long. Germline V gives CDR1 SNHLY, CDR2 FYNNEI. The CDR3 DNA sequence: TGTGCCAGCAGGGGTGATGAGCAGTTCTTC. Amino acids: CASRGDEQFF.

The rearrangement links TRBV6-1 to TRBJ1-1; a weak D match, TRBD1 (5 bases). This CDR3 region has 16 residues. The germline gives CDR1 MNHNS, CDR2 SASEGT. V lost 6 bases and J lost 6, with 23 bases in between. The CDR3 DNA reads TGTGCCAGCAGCTCTACGGGTAGAGAGGGGAATCCTGAAGCTTTCTTT. This gives the protein CASSSTGREGNPEAFF.

In its sample, this clonotype was seen a few times. V gene TRBV7-9 combines with J gene TRBJ1-4; D might be TRBD1 (5 bases). The CDR3 is 14 amino acids. Germline V CDR1 and CDR2: SEHNR, FQNEAQ (reference sequence). The ends were cut back, 5 bases at V and 7 bases at J, with 14 bases in the middle. The CDR3 spells CASSAWGLGEKLFF. The CDR3 coding sequence is TGTGCCAGCAGCGCATGGGGGTTAGGTGAAAAACTGTTTTTT.